This TCR beta chain was documented in a study of cytomegalovirus exposure and HLA in healthy donors (dated by TCRdb to about 2017). A note on the overall study: In an earlier analysis of some 550 of the donors, under 300 Gb of sequence data and approximately 120 million unique TCR beta sequences from roughly 180 million T cells were reported. Genome-wide SNP genotypes for about 65% of the roughly 670 donors were used in a later genetic analysis, which treated that subset as a discovery cohort. A separate validation cohort of about 110 different subjects was used in addition to the 666-subject first cohort. To decide whether each TCR beta V gene segment behaved as functional or pseudogenic, an earlier analysis of fewer than 750 of the donors relied on high-throughput TCR beta sequencing. The number of donors typed differed by locus, with about 629-630 for A, B, C, DRB1 and DQB1, around 520 for DQA1, under 610 for DPA1, and around 430 for DPB1. The study aimed to test whether signatures of past pathogen exposure could be identified by cataloging public T cell receptors. A later analysis re-examined previously published TCR beta repertoires from just over 650 donors and added high-resolution HLA genotyping to investigate patterns of TCR occurrence. The study used immunosequencing to profile the T cell repertoires of approximately 640 subjects and linked those repertoires to cytomegalovirus serostatus. Roughly 5 DR-DQ haplotypes were treated as single units for association and clustering because of strong linkage in the cohort. All discovery cohort repertoires had been generated using a single sequencing platform. Among about 410 genotyped donors of the cohort, an average of approximately 220,000 unique TCR beta nucleotide sequences was sequenced per donor, of which 15% to 20% were non-productive. Class I and class II HLA loci were covered by the typing at four-digit resolution. Alongside the repertoire data, information on donor age, sex, ethnicity and CMV serostatus was compiled. The genetic ancestry cluster associated with self-reported Caucasian donors included around 76% of the roughly 410 genotyped donors. Roughly 300 gigabases of sequencing data and 78 million or so unique TCR sequences were included in an early release covering roughly 600 HLA-typed donors. Rather than drawing on any new phenotypic data, the later analysis identified candidate immune exposures from TCR beta sequences and the way those sequences occurred across donors. To predict cytomegalovirus infection status, the study combined high-throughput TCR immunosequencing, statistical association of individual TCRs with disease status, and machine learning.

The cohort was made up of approximately 670 healthy bone marrow donors. All cohort members were sampled while nominally healthy, although unrecorded immune exposures were likely present. The donor was CMV seronegative and belonged to the group of approximately 320 seronegative cohort members. Each donor provided a peripheral blood sample, and peripheral blood mononuclear cells were used for TCR beta sequencing. Genomic DNA extraction from the blood cell samples was performed with the Qiagen DNeasy Blood Extraction Kit. Worth noting for this clone: The clone's antigen remains unknown. Base quality data are lacking; no much larger clone is found one base away.

The research as a whole found: According to the authors, the approach could potentially be generalized to other disease states and immunological phenotypes. V-gene and J-gene trimming of TCR beta chains was associated with a missense DCLRE1C variant in a later genetic analysis, and the association was replicated in an independent cohort. For the cohort, immune exposure information was limited to CMV serostatus. In this cohort, only TCR beta chains were sequenced, and detectable features were limited by the absence of alpha or paired-chain data. In a later analysis, several top co-occurrence clusters were reported to appear linked to parvovirus B19, influenza, CMV and Epstein-Barr virus. A total of 150 to 200 TCR beta chains were listed by the study as associated with cytomegalovirus. In vitro tests confirmed that a few of the cytomegalovirus-associated TCR beta chains recognize cytomegalovirus antigens. A later analysis found that TCR association rates varied across HLA loci, with DRB1 alleles showing the most associated TCRs and HLA-C alleles the fewest. The classifier was reported to diagnose cytomegalovirus status with high specificity and sensitivity in both the original cohort and the validation cohort. Because HLA typing was unavailable for some donors at each locus, only the typed subset was used in association tests. Linkage disequilibrium might explain the correlated functional status among segregating V segments, but an unknown experimental factor could not be excluded. In a later analysis, HLA-associated TCR beta chains were found to be more clonally expanded and to have lower generation probabilities than equally common non-associated chains. A cluster of highly shared sequence variants was judged likely to represent a technical artifact of the sequencing pipeline. At a false discovery rate of 0.05, a later analysis linked 15,000 to 20,000 TCR beta sequences to specific HLA alleles. Assigning TCR associations to individual alleles was difficult when HLA alleles, especially DR and DQ, strongly co-occurred. According to a later analysis, most CMV-associated TCR beta chains appeared to be HLA-restricted, and the HLA associations seemed to be driven largely by CMV exposure. Broadly in line with IMGT annotations, most TCR beta V segments showed up in productive rearrangements about 87% or about 30% of the time in an earlier analysis of several hundred of the donors. Some IMGT-functional V segments, including TRBV6-2 and TRBV6-3, could not be distinguished by the 87-base-pair reads and were therefore excluded. According to a later genetic analysis, donors in an Asian-associated ancestry cluster had fewer N-insertions in productive TCRs than the approximately 650-donor mean. Because counts were too low, about 18 rarely observed V segments, including chromosome 9 orphons, were left out of the earlier analysis of a few hundred of the donors. Presence/absence analyses assumed roughly uniform sequencing depth across donors, an assumption that may not hold. A further reported finding was that TCR beta sequences accurately predicted the HLA-A and HLA-B alleles for most subjects in the first cohort. While some public TCRs were present in many individuals, most TCR sequences turned up only very rarely across donors.

Library preparation employed the immunoSEQ multiplex PCR assay. A mixture of 60 forward primers for TCR Vbeta segments and 13 reverse primers for TCR Jbeta segments was used in the multiplex PCR. The CDR3 region of rearranged TCR beta genes was amplified from genomic DNA by a multiplex PCR assay. The amplified TCR beta libraries were sequenced on the Illumina HiSeq System as 87-base-pair reads. The authors' analysis ran thus. A later analysis tallied around 87 million unique TCR beta chains across the 666 repertoires, and around 12 million of those chains were shared by two or more donors. A nearest-neighbor algorithm error-corrected the raw reads and collapsed the reads into unique sequences, merging closely related sequences to remove PCR and sequencing errors. To assign V, D and J gene segments, CDR3 sequences were aligned to IMGT reference sequences. Each retained sequence needed at least a six-nucleotide match to both a V gene segment and a J gene segment. A rearrangement was called productive if the CDR3 had no stop codons and remained in frame with V and J, and every other rearrangement was called non-productive. CDR3 was defined according to IMGT convention as the region running from the second conserved V-encoded cysteine to the conserved J-encoded phenylalanine. In an earlier analysis of around 640 of the donors, sequences lacking an unambiguous match to a single V gene segment were excluded. In an earlier analysis of a few hundred of the donors, V segments were called functional above 56.7% productive rearrangements and were called segregating when the between-donor standard deviation exceeded 5%. A statistical classification framework was built for diagnosing cytomegalovirus status from the catalog of TCR beta chain sequences. In a later analysis, V and J genes were assigned by comparing TCR nucleotide sequences against IMGT/GENE-DB human TR gene sequences. In a later analysis, CDR3 sequences and most-parsimonious VDJ recombination scenarios were assigned using the TCRdist pipeline. In a later analysis, each TCR beta chain was defined by its CDR3 amino acid sequence together with its V-gene family, and reads without a unique V-gene family were excluded. To address suspected cross-contamination and a sequencing artifact, a later analysis removed 592 highly shared, low-generation-probability nucleotide sequences. A later analysis calculated a clonal expansion index for each public chain from normalized within-repertoire ranks of inferred template counts. In a later analysis, generation probabilities were computed using a VDJ recombination model fitted to out-of-frame rearrangements, and the results were checked against IGoR. A later analysis scored TCR-TCR, TCR-HLA and TCR-CMV co-occurrence with hypergeometric tests, applying a repertoire-size bias correction to TCR pairs. To estimate false discovery rates, a later analysis permuted the HLA or CMV assignments 20 times. In a later analysis, co-occurring TCRs were grouped with DBSCAN, and TCRdist sequence similarity was added when clustering was performed within HLA-allele-positive subsets. Co-occurrence clustering excluded repertoires with fewer than 30,000 or more than 120,000 public chains, plus five with anomalous nucleotide sharing. The table comes from immuneACCESS by way of TCRdb, which keeps in-frame sequences with V and J called. Part of the clones is missing from these tables; in studies checked, under half for an unresolved V gene and the rest for unknown reasons. V and J calls and clone size are as listed in that table; D and trimming were resolved from the DNA. This sample gives 150,000 to 200,000 clones in total; about 81% of them show up just once. The top ten clones comprise under 2% of the sample.

Inclusive of the bounding cysteine and phenylalanine, the CDR3 is 15 residues long. The DNA shown is the 45-base CDR3, in frame from base 1. Relative to germline, V is 1 base shorter and J is 6 bases shorter, with 10 bases between their ends. The germline V gene provides CDR1 SGHTA and CDR2 FQGNSA. The sequenced sample was PBMCs. The receptor was derived from a young woman in good health and CMV-seronegative. The V gene is TRBV7-2 and the J gene is TRBJ1-6, with the D gene too uncertain to name. The nucleotides read TGTGCCAGCAGCTTAGAGCGGACCCCTAATTCACCCCTCCACTTT. This sequence encodes CASSLERTPNSPLHF.